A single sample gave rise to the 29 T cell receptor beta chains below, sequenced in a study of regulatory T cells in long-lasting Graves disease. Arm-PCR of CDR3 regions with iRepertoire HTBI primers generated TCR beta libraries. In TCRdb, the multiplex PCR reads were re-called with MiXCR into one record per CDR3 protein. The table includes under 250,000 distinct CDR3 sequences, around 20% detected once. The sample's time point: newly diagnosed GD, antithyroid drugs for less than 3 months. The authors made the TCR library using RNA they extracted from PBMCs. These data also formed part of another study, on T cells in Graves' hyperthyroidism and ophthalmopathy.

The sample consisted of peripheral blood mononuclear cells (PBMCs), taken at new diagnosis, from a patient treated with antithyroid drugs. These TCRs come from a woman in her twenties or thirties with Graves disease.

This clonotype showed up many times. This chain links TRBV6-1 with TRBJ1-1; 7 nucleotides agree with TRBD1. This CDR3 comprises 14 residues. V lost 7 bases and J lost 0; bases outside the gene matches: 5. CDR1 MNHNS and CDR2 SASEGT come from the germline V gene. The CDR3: CASKPTGLNTEAFF. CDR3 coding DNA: TGTGCCAGCAAACCGACAGGGTTGAACACTGAAGCTTTCTTT.

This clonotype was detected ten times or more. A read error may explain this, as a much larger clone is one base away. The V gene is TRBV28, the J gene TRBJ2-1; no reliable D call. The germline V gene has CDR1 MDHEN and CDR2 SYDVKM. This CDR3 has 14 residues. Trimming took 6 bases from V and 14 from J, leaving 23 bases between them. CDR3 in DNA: TGTGCCAGCAGCCCGAACCTACTAAGATCGATAGAGTTCTTC. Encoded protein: CASSPNLLRSIEFF.

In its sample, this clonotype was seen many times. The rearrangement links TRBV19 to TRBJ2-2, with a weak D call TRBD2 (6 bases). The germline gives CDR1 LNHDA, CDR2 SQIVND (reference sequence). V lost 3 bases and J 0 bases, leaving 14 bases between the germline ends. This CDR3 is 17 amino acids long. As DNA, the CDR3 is TGTGCCAGTAGTATGGGGGGTGGCGGGGCGAACACCGGGGAGCTGTTTTTT. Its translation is CASSMGGGGANTGELFF.

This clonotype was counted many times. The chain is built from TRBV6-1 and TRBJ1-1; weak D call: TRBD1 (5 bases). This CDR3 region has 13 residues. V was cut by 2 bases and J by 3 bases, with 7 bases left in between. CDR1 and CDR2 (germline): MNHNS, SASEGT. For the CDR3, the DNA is TGTGCCAGCAGTGAAAGGGGTCACACTGAAGCTTTCTTT. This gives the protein CASSERGHTEAFF.

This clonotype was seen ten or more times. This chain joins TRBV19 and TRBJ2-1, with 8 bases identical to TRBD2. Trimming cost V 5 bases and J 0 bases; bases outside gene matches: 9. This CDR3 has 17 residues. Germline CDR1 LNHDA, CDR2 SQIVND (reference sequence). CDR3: CASSEPSGRSSYNEQFF. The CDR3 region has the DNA TGTGCCAGTAGTGAACCTAGCGGGCGCTCCTCCTACAATGAGCAGTTCTTC.

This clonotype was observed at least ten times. CDR3: CASSLQGNERVAFF. Here the CDR3 DNA reads TGTGCCAGCTCACTGCAGGGGAATGAGCGGGTAGCTTTCTTT. The rearrangement uses TRBV18 and TRBJ1-1; tentatively, D is TRBD1 (6 bases). Germline values: CDR1 KGHSH, CDR2 LQKENI. Trimming pared 4 bases from V and 10 bases from J, leaving 19 bases between. The CDR3 extends over 14 amino acids.

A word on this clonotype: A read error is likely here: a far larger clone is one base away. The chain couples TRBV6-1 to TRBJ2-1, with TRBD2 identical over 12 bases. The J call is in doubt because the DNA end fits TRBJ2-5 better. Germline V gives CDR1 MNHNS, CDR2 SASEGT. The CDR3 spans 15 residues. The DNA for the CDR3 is TGTGCCAGCAGTGAACTAGCGGGAGGGCCAGAGATCCAGTACTTC. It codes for CASSELAGGPEIQYF.

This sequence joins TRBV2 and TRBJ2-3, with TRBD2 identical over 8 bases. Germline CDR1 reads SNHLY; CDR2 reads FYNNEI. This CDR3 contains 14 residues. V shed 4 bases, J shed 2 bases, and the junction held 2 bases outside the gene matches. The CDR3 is CASSAGGDTDTQYF. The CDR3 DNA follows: TGTGCCAGCAGTGCGGGAGGGGACACAGATACGCAGTATTTT.

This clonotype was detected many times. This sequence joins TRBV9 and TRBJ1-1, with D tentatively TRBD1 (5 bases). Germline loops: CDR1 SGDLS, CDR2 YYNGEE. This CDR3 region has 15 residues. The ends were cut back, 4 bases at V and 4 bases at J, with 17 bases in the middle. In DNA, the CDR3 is TGTGCCAGCAGCTTAGCAGGGTCCGCCATCACTGAAGCTTTCTTT. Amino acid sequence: CASSLAGSAITEAFF.

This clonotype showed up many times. In DNA form, the CDR3 reads TGTGCCAGCAGTGATGTCCAACTCGACTACAATGAGCAGTTCTTC. This sequence encodes CASSDVQLDYNEQFF. The chain uses TRBV27 and TRBJ2-1; D remains unclear. V lost 5 bases to trimming and J lost 3 bases, with 14 bases between them. This CDR3 spans 15 amino acids. Per germline, CDR1 MNHEY and CDR2 SMNVEV (reference sequence).

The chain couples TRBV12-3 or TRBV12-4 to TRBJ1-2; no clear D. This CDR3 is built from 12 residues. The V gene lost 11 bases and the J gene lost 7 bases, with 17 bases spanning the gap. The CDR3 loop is CAGLTALGGYTF. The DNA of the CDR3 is TGTGCCGGATTAACGGCTCTTGGTGGCTACACCTTC.

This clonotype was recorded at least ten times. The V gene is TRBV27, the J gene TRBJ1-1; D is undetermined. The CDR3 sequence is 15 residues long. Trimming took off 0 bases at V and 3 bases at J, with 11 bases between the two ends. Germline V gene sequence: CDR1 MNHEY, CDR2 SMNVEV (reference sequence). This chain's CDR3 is CASSLSASRDTEAFF. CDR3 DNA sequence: TGTGCCAGCAGTTTATCTGCGTCCCGGGACACTGAAGCTTTCTTT.

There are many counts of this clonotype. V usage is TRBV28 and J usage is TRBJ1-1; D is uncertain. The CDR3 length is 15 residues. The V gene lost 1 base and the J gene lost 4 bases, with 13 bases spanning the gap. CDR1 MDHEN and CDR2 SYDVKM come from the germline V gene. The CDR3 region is CASSLLPGSFTEAFF. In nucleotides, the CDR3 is TGTGCCAGCAGTTTATTACCGGGTTCGTTCACTGAAGCTTTCTTT.

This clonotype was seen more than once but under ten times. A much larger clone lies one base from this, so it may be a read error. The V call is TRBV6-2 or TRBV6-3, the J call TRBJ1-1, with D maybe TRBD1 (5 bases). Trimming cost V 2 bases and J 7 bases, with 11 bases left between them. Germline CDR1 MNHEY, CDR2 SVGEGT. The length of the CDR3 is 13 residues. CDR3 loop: CASSYAGCGEAFF. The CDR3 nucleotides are TGTGCCAGCAGTTACGCAGGGTGTGGTGAAGCTTTCTTT.

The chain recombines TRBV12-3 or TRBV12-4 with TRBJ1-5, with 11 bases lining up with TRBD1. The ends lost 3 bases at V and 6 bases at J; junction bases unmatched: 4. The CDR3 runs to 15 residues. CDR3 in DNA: TGTGCCAGCAGTTTCAGGACAGGGGGCTTTCAGCCCCAGCATTTT. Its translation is CASSFRTGGFQPQHF.

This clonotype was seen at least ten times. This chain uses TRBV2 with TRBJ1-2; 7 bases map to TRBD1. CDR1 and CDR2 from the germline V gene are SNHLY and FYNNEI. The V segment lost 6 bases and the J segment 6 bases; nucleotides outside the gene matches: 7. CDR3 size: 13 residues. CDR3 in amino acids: CASRRQGIDGYTF. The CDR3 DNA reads TGTGCCAGCAGAAGACAGGGAATAGATGGCTACACCTTC. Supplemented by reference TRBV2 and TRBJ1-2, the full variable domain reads EPEVTQTPSHQVTQMGQEVILRCVPISNHLYFYWYRQILGQKVEFLVSFYNNEISEKSEIFDDQFSVERPDGSNFTLKIRSTKLEDSAMYFCASRRQGIDGYTFGSGTRLTVV.

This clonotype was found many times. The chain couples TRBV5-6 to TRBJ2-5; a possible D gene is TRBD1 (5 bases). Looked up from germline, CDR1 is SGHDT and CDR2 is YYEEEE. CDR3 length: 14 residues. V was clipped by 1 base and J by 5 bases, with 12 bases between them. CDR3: CASSLRGNGETQYF. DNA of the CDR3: TGTGCCAGCAGCTTGAGGGGTAATGGCGAGACCCAGTACTTC.

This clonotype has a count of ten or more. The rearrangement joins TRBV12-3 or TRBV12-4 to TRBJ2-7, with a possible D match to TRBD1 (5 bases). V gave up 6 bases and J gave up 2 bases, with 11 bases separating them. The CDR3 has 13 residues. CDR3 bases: TGTGCCAGCAGGCGACAGTATACCTACGAGCAGTACTTC. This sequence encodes CASRRQYTYEQYF.

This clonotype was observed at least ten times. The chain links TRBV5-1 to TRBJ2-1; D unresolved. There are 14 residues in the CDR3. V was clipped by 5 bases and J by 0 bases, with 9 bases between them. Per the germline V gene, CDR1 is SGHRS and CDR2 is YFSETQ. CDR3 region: CASRSQNSYNEQFF. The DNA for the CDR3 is TGCGCCAGCAGATCGCAAAACTCCTACAATGAGCAGTTCTTC. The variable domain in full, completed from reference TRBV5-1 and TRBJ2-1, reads KAGVTQTPRYLIKTRGQQVTLSCSPISGHRSVSWYQQTPGQGLQFLFEYFSETQRNKGNFPGRFSGRQFSNSRSEMNVSTLELGDSALYLCASRSQNSYNEQFFGPGTRLTVL.

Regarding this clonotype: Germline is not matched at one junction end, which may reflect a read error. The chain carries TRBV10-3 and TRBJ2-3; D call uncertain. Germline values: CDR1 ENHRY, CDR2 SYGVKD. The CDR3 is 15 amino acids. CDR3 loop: CAISKSELGTDTQYF. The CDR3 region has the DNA TGTGCCATCAGTAAGTCGGAGCTGGGCACAGATACGCAGTATTTT.

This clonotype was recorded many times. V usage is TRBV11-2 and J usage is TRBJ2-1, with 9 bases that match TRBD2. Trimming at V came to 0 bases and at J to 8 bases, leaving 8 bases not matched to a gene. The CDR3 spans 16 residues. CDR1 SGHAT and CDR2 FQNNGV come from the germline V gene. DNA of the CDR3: TGTGCCAGCAGCTTAGATCAGGGCGGGGGGGCGGATGAGCAGTTCTTC. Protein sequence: CASSLDQGGGADEQFF. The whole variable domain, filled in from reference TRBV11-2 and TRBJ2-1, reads EAGVAQSPRYKIIEKRQSVAFWCNPISGHATLYWYQQILGQGPKLLIQFQNNGVVDDSQLPKDRFSAERLKGVDSTLKIQPAKLEDSAVYLCASSLDQGGGADEQFFGPGTRLTVL.

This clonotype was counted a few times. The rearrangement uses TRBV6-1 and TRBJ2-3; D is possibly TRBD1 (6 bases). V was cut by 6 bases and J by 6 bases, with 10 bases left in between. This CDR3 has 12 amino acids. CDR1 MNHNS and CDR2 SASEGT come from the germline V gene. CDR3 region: CASRGARDTQYF. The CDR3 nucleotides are TGTGCCAGCAGGGGGGCCCGGGATACGCAGTATTTT.

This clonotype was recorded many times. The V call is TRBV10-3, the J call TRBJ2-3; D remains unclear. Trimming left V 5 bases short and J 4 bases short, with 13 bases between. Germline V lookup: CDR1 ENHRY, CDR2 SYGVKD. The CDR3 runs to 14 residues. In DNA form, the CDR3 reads TGTGCCATCAGTCGTCCTGGATCATCAGATACGCAGTATTTT. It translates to CAISRPGSSDTQYF.

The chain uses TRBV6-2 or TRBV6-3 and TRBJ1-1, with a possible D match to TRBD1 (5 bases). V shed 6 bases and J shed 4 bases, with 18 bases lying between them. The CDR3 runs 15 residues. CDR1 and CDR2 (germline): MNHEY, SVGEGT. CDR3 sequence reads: CASSPLGRQGTEAFF. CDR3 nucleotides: TGTGCCAGCAGCCCCCTAGGGCGGCAGGGCACTGAAGCTTTCTTT.

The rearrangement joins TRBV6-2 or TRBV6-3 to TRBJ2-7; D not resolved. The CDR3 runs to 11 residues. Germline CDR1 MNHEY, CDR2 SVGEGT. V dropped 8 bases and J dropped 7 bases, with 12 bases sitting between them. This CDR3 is CASGEAGEQYF. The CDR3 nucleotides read TGTGCCAGCGGGGAAGCTGGGGAGCAGTACTTC.

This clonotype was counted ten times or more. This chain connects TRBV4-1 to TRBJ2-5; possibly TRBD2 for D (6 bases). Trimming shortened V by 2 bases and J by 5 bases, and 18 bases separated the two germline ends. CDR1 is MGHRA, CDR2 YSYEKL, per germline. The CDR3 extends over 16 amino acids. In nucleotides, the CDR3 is TGCGCCAGCAGCCAAAAGGGAGGAGGGCCTAGGGAGACCCAGTACTTC. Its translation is CASSQKGGGPRETQYF.

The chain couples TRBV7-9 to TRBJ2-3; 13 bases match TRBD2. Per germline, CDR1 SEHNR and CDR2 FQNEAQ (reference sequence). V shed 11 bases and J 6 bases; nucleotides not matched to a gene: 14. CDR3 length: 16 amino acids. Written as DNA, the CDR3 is TGTGCCTCCCTAAATACCGGGACTAGCGGGACGGATACGCAGTATTTT. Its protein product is CASLNTGTSGTDTQYF.

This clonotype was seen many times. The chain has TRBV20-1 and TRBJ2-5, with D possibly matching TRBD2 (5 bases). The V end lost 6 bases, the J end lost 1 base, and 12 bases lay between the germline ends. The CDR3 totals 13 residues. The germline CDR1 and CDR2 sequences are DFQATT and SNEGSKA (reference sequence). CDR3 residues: CSAYRLLQETQYF. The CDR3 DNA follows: TGCAGTGCCTATAGACTACTCCAAGAGACCCAGTACTTC.

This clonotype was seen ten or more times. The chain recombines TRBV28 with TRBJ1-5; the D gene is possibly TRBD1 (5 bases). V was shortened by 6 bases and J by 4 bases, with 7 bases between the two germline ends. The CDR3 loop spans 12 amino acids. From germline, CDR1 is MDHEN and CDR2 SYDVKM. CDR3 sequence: CASRGGNQPQHF. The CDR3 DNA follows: TGTGCCAGCAGGGGGGGAAATCAGCCCCAGCATTTT.